This TCR beta chain was identified in a study of CXCR3-negative and CXCR3-positive naive CD8 T cells. Study information: The study obtained around 140 million TRB reads, about 1.5 +/- 0.3 million per library.

Study-level findings and limits: Naive cells that were CXCR3-positive had more hydrophobic TRB CDR3s (compared with CXCR3-negative naive cells).

This CDR3 comprises 12 residues. Germline V gene data show CDR1 as KGHSH and CDR2 as LQKENI. Carrying UMI labels, the TRB cDNA libraries were prepared through 5' RACE. TCRdb reprocessed the 5' RACE reads and stores each CDR3 protein as one record, lacking DNA. This sample's table has around 65,000 distinct CDR3 sequences. To note about this clonotype: What it binds is not known.

CD45RO-CCR7+CD27+CD95- characterized naive CD8+ T cells. This clonotype was obtained from a human donor in good health. Some clones in this sample may be carry-over from other donors' samples. The chain employs TRBV18 and TRBJ2-5. Sequenced sample: naive CXCR3+ CD8+ T cells from blood. The subset was: CD45RO-CCR7+CD27+CD95- naive CD8+ T cells expressing CXCR3 (TNR3+). The CDR3 sequence: CASSPGQETQYF.